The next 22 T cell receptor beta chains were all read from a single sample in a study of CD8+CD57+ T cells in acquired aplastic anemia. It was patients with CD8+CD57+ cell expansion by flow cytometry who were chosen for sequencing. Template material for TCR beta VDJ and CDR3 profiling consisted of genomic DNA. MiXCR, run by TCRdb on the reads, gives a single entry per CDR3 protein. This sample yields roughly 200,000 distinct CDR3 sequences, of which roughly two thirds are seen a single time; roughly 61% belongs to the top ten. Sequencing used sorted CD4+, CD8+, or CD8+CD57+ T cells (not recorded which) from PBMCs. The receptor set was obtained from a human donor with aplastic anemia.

The DNA for the CDR3 is TGTGCCAGCAGCAGTGGGGCCCATTCTTTAGGTGGCTACACCTTC. It specifies CASSSGAHSLGGYTF. The V and J genes are TRBV11-2 and TRBJ1-2; weak D call: TRBD1 (5 bases). Germline loops: CDR1 SGHAT, CDR2 FQNNGV. The length of the CDR3 is 15 residues. The V and J ends lost 5 bases and 7 bases respectively, with 20 bases between them.

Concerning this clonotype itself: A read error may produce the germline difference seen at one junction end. The CDR3, as DNA: TGTGCCGGTAGTATTCCAGCGGGGGGGTACAATGAGCAGTTCTTC. It yields the protein CAGSIPAGGYNEQFF. The V call is TRBV19, the J call TRBJ2-1; 10 bases agree with TRBD2. From germline, CDR1 is LNHDA and CDR2 SQIVND (reference sequence). This CDR3 spans 15 amino acids.

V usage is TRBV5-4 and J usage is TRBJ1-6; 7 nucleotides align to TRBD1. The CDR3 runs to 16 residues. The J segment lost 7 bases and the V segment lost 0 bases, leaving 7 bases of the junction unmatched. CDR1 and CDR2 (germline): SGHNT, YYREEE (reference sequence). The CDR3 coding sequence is TGTGCCAGCAGCTTGGGACAGGGTATGGGGAATTCACCCCTCCACTTT. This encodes CASSLGQGMGNSPLHF. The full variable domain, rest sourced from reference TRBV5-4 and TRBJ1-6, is ETGVTQSPTHLIKTRGQQVTLRCSSQSGHNTVSWYQQALGQGPQFIFQYYREEENGRGNFPPRFSGLQFPNYSSELNVNALELDDSALYLCASSLGQGMGNSPLHFGNGTRLTVT.

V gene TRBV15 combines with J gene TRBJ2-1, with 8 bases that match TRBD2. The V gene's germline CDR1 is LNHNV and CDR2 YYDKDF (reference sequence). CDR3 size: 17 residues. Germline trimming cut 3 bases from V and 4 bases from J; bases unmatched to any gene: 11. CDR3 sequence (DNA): TGTGCCACCAGCAGCTTAGTGGGCGGGGGGCTGTACAATGAGCAGTTCTTC. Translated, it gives CATSSLVGGGLYNEQFF.

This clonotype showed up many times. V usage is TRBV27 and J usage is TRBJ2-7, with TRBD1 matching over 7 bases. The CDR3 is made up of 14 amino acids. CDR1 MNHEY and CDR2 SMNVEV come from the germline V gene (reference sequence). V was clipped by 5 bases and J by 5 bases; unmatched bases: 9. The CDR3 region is CASSTRTGYDEQYF. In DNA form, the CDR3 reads TGTGCCAGCAGTACCCGGACAGGCTACGACGAGCAGTACTTC.

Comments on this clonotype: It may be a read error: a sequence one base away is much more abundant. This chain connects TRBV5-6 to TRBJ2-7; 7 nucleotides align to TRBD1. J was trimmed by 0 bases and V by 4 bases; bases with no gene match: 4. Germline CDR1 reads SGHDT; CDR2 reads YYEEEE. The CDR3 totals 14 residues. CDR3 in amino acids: CASSTGQSSYEQYF. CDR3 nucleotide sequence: TGTGCCAGCAGCACGGGACAGAGCTCCTACGAGCAGTACTTC. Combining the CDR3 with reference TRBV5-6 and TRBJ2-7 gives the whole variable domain DAGVTQSPTHLIKTRGQQVTLRCSPKSGHDTVSWYQQALGQGPQFIFQYYEEEERQRGNFPDRFSGHQFPNYSSELNVNALLLGDSALYLCASSTGQSSYEQYFGPGTRLTVT.

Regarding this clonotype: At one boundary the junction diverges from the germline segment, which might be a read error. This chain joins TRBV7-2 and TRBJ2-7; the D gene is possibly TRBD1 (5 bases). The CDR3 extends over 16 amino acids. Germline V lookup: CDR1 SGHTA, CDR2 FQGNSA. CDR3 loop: CASSLAQGRPSNEQYF. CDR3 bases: TGTGCCAGCAGCTTAGCGCAGGGCCGTCCCTCCAACGAGCAGTACTTC. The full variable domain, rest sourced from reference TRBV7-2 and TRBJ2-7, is GAGVSQSPSNKVTEKGKDVELRCDPISGHTALYWYRQSLGQGLEFLIYFQGNSAPDKSGLPSDRFSAERTGGSVSTLTIQRTQQEDSAVYLCASSLAQGRPSNEQYFGPGTRLTVT.

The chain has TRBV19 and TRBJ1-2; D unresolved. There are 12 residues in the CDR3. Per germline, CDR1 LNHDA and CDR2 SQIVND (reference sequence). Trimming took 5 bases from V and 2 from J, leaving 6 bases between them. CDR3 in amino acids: CASSPNNYGYTF. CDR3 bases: TGTGCCAGTAGTCCGAACAACTATGGCTACACCTTC.

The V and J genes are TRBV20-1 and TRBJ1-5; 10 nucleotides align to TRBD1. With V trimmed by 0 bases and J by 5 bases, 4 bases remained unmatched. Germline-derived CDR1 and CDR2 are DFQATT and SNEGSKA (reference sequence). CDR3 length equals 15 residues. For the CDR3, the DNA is TGCAGTGCTAGAGAAGGGACAGGGGTGTATCAGCCCCAGCATTTT. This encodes CSAREGTGVYQPQHF.

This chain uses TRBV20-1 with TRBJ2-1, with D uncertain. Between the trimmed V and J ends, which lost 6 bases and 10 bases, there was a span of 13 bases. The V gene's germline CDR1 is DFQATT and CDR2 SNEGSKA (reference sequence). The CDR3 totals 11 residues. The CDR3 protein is CSALWVPEQFF. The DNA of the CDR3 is TGCAGTGCCCTTTGGGTTCCCGAGCAGTTCTTC.

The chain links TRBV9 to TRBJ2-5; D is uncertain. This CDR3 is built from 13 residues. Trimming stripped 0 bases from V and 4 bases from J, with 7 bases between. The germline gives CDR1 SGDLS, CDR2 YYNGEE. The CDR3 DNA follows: TGTGCCAGCAGCGTAGGACCGGGAGAGACCCAGTACTTC. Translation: CASSVGPGETQYF.

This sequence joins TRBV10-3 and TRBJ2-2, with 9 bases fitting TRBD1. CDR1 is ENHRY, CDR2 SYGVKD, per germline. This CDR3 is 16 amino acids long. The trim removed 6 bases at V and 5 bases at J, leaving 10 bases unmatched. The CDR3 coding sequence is TGTGCCATCAGCGAAGGGGGACAGGGTTTTACCGGGGAGCTGTTTTTT. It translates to CAISEGGQGFTGELFF.

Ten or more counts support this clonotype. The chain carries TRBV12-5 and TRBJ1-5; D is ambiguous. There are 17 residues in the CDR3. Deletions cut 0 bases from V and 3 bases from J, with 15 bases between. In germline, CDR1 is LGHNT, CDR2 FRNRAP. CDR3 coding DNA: TGTGCTAGTGGTTTGGTACCTGGCTCCGTAGTCAATCAGCCCCAGCATTTT. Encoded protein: CASGLVPGSVVNQPQHF.

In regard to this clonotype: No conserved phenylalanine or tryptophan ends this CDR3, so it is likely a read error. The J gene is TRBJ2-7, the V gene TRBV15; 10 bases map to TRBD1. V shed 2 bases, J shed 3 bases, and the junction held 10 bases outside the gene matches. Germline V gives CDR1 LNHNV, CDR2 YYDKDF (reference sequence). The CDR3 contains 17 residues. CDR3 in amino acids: CATSRPFPGQGNYEQYL. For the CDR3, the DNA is TGTGCCACCAGCAGACCATTTCCGGGACAGGGGAACTACGAGCAGTACCTC.

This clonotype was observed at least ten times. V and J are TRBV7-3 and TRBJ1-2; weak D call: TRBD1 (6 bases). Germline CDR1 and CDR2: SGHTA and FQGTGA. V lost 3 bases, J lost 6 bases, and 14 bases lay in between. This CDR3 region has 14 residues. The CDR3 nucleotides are TGTGCCAGCAGCTTTGGCGGGGGCGCGGATGGCTACACCTTC. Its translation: CASSFGGGADGYTF.

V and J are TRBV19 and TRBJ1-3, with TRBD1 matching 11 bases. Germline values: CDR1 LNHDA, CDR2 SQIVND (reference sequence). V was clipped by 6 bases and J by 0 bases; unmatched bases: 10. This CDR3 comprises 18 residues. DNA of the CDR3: TGTGCCAGTAGGCCTCGGACAGGGGGCTCCTTCTCTGGAAACACCATATATTTT. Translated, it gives CASRPRTGGSFSGNTIYF.

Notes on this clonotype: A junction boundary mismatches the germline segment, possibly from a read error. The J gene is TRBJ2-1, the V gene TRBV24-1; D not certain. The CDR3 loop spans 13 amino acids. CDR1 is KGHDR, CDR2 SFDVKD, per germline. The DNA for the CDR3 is TGTGCCACCAGTGGTTTGGTTGTCGGTGAGCAGTTCTTC. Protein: CATSGLVVGEQFF.

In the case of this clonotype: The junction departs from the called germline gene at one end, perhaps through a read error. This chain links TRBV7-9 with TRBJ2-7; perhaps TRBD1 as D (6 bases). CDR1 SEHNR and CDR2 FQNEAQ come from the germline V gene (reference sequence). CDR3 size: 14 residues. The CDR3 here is CANSYEDSSYEQYF. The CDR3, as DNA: TGTGCCAACAGCTATGAGGACAGCTCCTACGAGCAGTACTTC. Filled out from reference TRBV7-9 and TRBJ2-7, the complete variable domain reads DTGVSQNPRHKITKRGQNVTFRCDPISEHNRLYWYRQTLGQGPEFLTYFQNEAQLEKSRLLSDRFSAERPKGSFSTLEIQRTEQGDSAMYLCANSYEDSSYEQYFGPGTRLTVT.

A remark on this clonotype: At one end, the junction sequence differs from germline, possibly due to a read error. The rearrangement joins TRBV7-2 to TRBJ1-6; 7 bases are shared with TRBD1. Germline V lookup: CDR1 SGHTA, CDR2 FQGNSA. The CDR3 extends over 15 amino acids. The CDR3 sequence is CASSQRAGGGSPLYF. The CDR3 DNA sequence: TGTGCCAGCAGCCAGAGGGCAGGGGGGGGGTCACCCCTCTACTTT.

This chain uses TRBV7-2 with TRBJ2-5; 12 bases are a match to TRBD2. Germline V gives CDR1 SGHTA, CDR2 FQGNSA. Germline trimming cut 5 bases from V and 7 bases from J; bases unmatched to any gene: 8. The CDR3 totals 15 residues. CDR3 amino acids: CASSLGLAGRGTQYF. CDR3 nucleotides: TGTGCCAGCAGCCTTGGACTAGCGGGACGCGGGACCCAGTACTTC.

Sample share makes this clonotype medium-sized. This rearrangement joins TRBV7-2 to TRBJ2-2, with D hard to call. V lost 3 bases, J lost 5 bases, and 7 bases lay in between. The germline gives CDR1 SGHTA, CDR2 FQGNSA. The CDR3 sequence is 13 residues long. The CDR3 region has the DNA TGTGCCAGCAGCTTCGGGTGGACCGGGGAGCTGTTTTTT. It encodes CASSFGWTGELFF.

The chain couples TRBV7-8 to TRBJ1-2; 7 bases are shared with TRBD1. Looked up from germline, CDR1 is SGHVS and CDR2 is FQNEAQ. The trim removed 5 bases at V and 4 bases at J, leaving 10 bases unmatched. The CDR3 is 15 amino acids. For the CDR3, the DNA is TGTGCCAGCAGCCGTGACAGGGTCGCGACCTATGGCTACACCTTC. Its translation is CASSRDRVATYGYTF.